These T cell receptor beta chains were read from a single sample in a study of PD-1 blockade in classical Hodgkin lymphoma. Assay used: immunoSEQ multiplex PCR; TCRdb lists only in-frame clones, some missing. The sample shows roughly 29,000 clones, approximately 90% of them seen only once. The sequenced sample consisted of peripheral blood mononuclear cells (PBMCs). The receptors originated from a human donor with classical Hodgkin lymphoma. CDR3s include the opening cysteine and the closing phenylalanine or tryptophan. A D gene is named only where the DNA matches it firmly. Only some rows state a clone size, as once, few, many or a class for expanded clones.

cdr3_length	clone_size	v_call	j_call	d_call	cdr3_aa	cdr3_nt
14	-	TRBV28	TRBJ2-7	-	CASSPREGYYEQYF	TGTGCCAGCAGTCCCCGGGAAGGGTACTACGAGCAGTACTTC
16	once	TRBV29-1	TRBJ2-1	TRBD2	CSVVPGGDTGGYEQFF	TGCAGCGTTGTGCCCGGGGGGGACACCGGCGGGTATGAGCAGTTCTTC
11	once	TRBV7-3	TRBJ1-2	-	CATNTYYGYTF	TGTGCCACGAACACCTACTATGGCTACACCTTC
13	few	TRBV28	TRBJ2-7	TRBD1	CASKGQGAYEQYF	TGTGCCAGCAAAGGACAGGGAGCCTACGAGCAGTACTTC
14	-	TRBV5-1	TRBJ2-7	-	CASSPTTIPYEQYF	TGCGCCAGCAGCCCGACGACTATTCCCTACGAGCAGTACTTC
14	once	TRBV7-2	TRBJ2-2	-	CASSLWGRAGELFF	TGTGCCAGCAGCTTATGGGGGAGAGCCGGGGAGCTGTTTTTT
13	-	TRBV2	TRBJ2-7	-	CASRGVGKPEQYF	TGTGCCAGCAGGGGAGTCGGAAAGCCCGAGCAGTACTTC
16	-	TRBV19	TRBJ1-5	-	CASSTRGLHSNQPQHF	TGTGCCAGTAGTACCAGGGGTCTCCATAGCAATCAGCCCCAGCATTTT
15	once	TRBV9	TRBJ2-2	TRBD2	CASSESGRNTGELFF	TGTGCCAGCAGCGAAAGCGGGAGGAACACCGGGGAGCTGTTTTTT
12	-	TRBV7-2	TRBJ1-1	-	CASSSQNTEAFF	TGTGCCAGCAGCTCACAGAACACTGAAGCTTTCTTT
14	-	TRBV5-1	TRBJ2-2	TRBD2	CASSPRGGTGELFF	TGCGCCAGCAGCCCGCGGGGGGGAACCGGGGAGCTGTTTTTT
13	-	TRBV25-1	TRBJ2-7	-	CASSDAGTYEQYF	TGTGCCAGCAGTGACGCGGGAACCTACGAGCAGTACTTC
14	-	TRBV4-3	TRBJ1-1	-	CASSQEPGNTEAFF	TGCGCCAGCAGCCAGGAGCCAGGAAACACTGAAGCTTTCTTT
15	-	TRBV2	TRBJ1-4	TRBD1	CASLLGGQSNEKLFF	TGTGCCAGCTTACTAGGGGGACAGAGTAATGAAAAACTGTTTTTT
13	-	TRBV5-6	TRBJ1-1	-	CASSLGRNTEAFF	TGTGCCAGCAGCTTGGGGCGAAACACTGAAGCTTTCTTT
16	-	TRBV7-8	TRBJ2-7	TRBD2	CASSLYNLLAGSEQYF	TGTGCCAGCAGCTTATATAACCTACTAGCGGGTAGCGAGCAGTACTTC
16	-	TRBV7-8	TRBJ2-7	TRBD2	CASSLRGLAGDYEQYF	TGTGCCAGCAGCTTACGAGGGCTAGCGGGAGATTACGAGCAGTACTTC
14	-	TRBV19	TRBJ2-7	-	CASSPRTTSYEQYF	TGTGCCAGTAGCCCCCGGACCACCTCCTACGAGCAGTACTTC
13	few	TRBV2	TRBJ2-5	-	CASNLASWETQYF	TGTGCCAGCAATCTAGCGTCGTGGGAGACCCAGTACTTC
13	-	TRBV6-1	TRBJ1-1	-	CASSDRGNTEAFF	TGTGCCAGCAGTGACCGAGGAAACACTGAAGCTTTCTTT
12	-	TRBV28	TRBJ1-2	-	CAISTGFYGYTF	TGTGCCATCTCGACCGGATTCTATGGCTACACCTTC
13	-	TRBV28	TRBJ1-1	TRBD1	CASLGTGNTEAFF	TGTGCCAGCCTTGGGACAGGGAACACTGAAGCTTTCTTT
15	-	TRBV4-1	TRBJ1-3	-	CASSQGSGAGNTIYF	TGCGCCAGCAGCCAAGGTTCCGGGGCTGGAAACACCATATATTTT
15	-	TRBV25-1	TRBJ2-7	-	CASSPILPGYYEQYF	TGTGCCAGCAGCCCAATTCTCCCGGGTTACTACGAGCAGTACTTC
16	-	TRBV6-6	TRBJ2-5	TRBD2	CASSRAGTRVGETQYF	TGTGCCAGCAGTAGAGCCGGGACTAGGGTAGGGGAGACCCAGTACTTC
13	few	TRBV14	TRBJ1-4	-	CASSPRQDEKLFF	TGTGCCAGCAGCCCAAGACAGGATGAAAAACTGTTTTTT
14	-	TRBV5-8	TRBJ2-7	-	CASSLVGSSYEQYF	TGTGCCAGCAGCTTGGTAGGAAGCTCCTACGAGCAGTACTTC
15	-	TRBV10-3	TRBJ2-2	-	CAISGQDTVTGELFF	TGTGCCATCAGTGGACAGGACACCGTCACCGGGGAGCTGTTTTTT
16	-	TRBV11-3	TRBJ2-5	TRBD2	CASSHGASGTQETQYF	TGTGCCAGCAGTCACGGGGCTAGCGGAACCCAAGAGACCCAGTACTTC
14	-	TRBV19	TRBJ2-7	TRBD2	CASTRTSGDYEQYF	TGTGCCAGTACCCGGACTAGCGGGGACTACGAGCAGTACTTC
18	-	TRBV18	TRBJ2-1	TRBD1	CASSPPLLGTASYNEQFF	TGTGCCAGCTCACCACCCCTCCTTGGGACAGCCAGTTACAATGAGCAGTTCTTC
14	-	TRBV15	TRBJ1-1	-	CATSRRDQDALAFF	TGTGCCACCAGCAGGAGGGACCAGGATGCGTTAGCTTTCTTT
14	-	TRBV5-1	TRBJ1-3	-	CASSLAGLGNTIYF	TGCGCCAGCAGCTTGGCAGGGCTTGGAAACACCATATATTTT
16	-	TRBV10-3	TRBJ2-2	-	CAISELSLANTGELFF	TGTGCCATCAGTGAGTTGTCACTAGCGAACACCGGGGAGCTGTTTTTT
12	-	TRBV6-5	TRBJ1-1	-	CASRPRGTEAFF	TGTGCCAGCAGACCAAGGGGGACTGAAGCTTTCTTT
16	-	TRBV28	TRBJ2-3	TRBD2	CASSLPLAGRTDTQYF	TGTGCCAGCAGCTTGCCCTTAGCGGGCCGCACAGATACGCAGTATTTT
14	-	TRBV5-1	TRBJ2-7	TRBD1	CASSLGQGPYEQYF	TGCGCCAGCAGCTTGGGACAGGGACCCTACGAGCAGTACTTC
19	-	TRBV11-2	TRBJ2-7	TRBD1	CASSLDGGTGWLEEYEQYF	TGTGCCAGCAGCTTAGATGGGGGGACAGGGTGGCTAGAAGAGTACGAGCAGTACTTC
15	-	TRBV6-1	TRBJ2-3	-	CASSAMSPGTDTQYF	TGTGCCAGCAGCGCGATGTCTCCGGGCACAGATACGCAGTATTTT
16	-	TRBV5-5	TRBJ2-1	-	CASSLYVWATYNEQFF	TGTGCCAGCAGCTTGTATGTGTGGGCCACCTACAATGAGCAGTTCTTC
13	-	TRBV10-3	TRBJ2-7	TRBD1	CATGQGVSYEQYF	TGTGCCACGGGACAGGGAGTATCCTACGAGCAGTACTTC
14	-	TRBV9	TRBJ1-3	-	CASSSKGEENTIYF	TGTGCCAGCAGCTCTAAGGGAGAGGAAAACACCATATATTTT
15	-	TRBV7-2	TRBJ1-1	-	CASSTQAGANTEAFF	TGTGCCAGCAGCACCCAGGCGGGGGCCAACACTGAAGCTTTCTTT
11	-	TRBV5-6	TRBJ2-3	-	CASSLGDTQYF	TGTGCCAGCAGCTTGGGGGATACGCAGTATTTT
11	-	TRBV30	TRBJ2-7	-	CAWSVGDEQYF	TGTGCCTGGAGTGTAGGCGACGAGCAGTACTTC
13	-	TRBV27	TRBJ1-5	-	CASSLVPNQPQHF	TGTGCCAGCAGTTTAGTGCCGAATCAGCCCCAGCATTTT
13	-	TRBV11-2	TRBJ2-7	TRBD2	CASAEAGGYEQYF	TGTGCCAGCGCCGAAGCGGGAGGGTACGAGCAGTACTTC
17	-	TRBV4-1	TRBJ2-5	-	CASSRSGAGAIQETQYF	TGCGCCAGCAGCCGATCGGGGGCAGGGGCGATCCAAGAGACCCAGTACTTC
14	-	TRBV19	TRBJ2-1	TRBD2	CASSRGEDTDEQFF	TGTGCCAGTAGTCGGGGGGAAGACACCGATGAGCAGTTCTTC
14	-	TRBV5-5	TRBJ1-5	TRBD1	CASSFYQGVQPQHF	TGTGCCAGCAGCTTTTACCAGGGGGTTCAGCCCCAGCATTTT
14	once	TRBV19	TRBJ1-1	-	CASSTSPGDTEAFF	TGTGCCAGTAGCACCTCCCCAGGGGACACTGAAGCTTTCTTT
13	-	TRBV19	TRBJ1-2	-	CASSIPSGYGYTF	TGTGCCAGTAGTATCCCGTCAGGTTATGGCTACACCTTC
15	-	TRBV27	TRBJ2-7	-	CASSSIGFDSYEQYF	TGTGCCAGCAGTTCCATCGGATTTGACTCCTACGAGCAGTACTTC
14	-	TRBV19	TRBJ2-3	-	CASSELSSTDTQYF	TGTGCCAGTAGTGAGCTATCAAGCACAGATACGCAGTATTTT
11	-	TRBV6-5	TRBJ1-1	TRBD1	CASRKGQVSFF	TGTGCCAGCAGGAAGGGACAGGTGTCTTTCTTT
16	-	TRBV9	TRBJ1-6	-	CASSGRQTSYNSPLHF	TGTGCCAGCAGCGGACGCCAAACCTCCTATAATTCACCCCTCCACTTT
15	-	TRBV7-9	TRBJ2-3	-	CASSPRLEYSDTQYF	TGTGCCAGCAGCCCGAGACTAGAATATTCAGATACGCAGTATTTT
13	-	TRBV19	TRBJ2-5	-	CASSIVLGETQYF	TGTGCCAGTAGTATAGTACTGGGAGAGACCCAGTACTTC
15	-	TRBV7-2	TRBJ2-7	-	CASSSYSGAGYEQYF	TGTGCCAGCAGCTCCTACTCCGGGGCCGGCTACGAGCAGTACTTC